The 11 T cell receptor beta chains below were found in one sample sequenced in a study of OX40 agonist ivuxolimab in advanced cancers. Measured with immunoSEQ multiplex PCR; TCRdb has only the in-frame clones, and not every one. The sample lists more than 80,000 clones, about 89% occurring once. Sample: CD4+ or CD8+ T cells sorted from blood, taken in a trial of the OX40 agonist ivuxolimab. The receptors originated from an adult with an advanced solid tumor such as melanoma, head and neck, liver or kidney cancer.

The chain carries TRBV6-1 and TRBJ2-1, with a weak D call TRBD1 (5 bases). Trimming pared 5 bases from V and 2 bases from J, leaving 13 bases between. Germline V gene sequence: CDR1 MNHNS, CDR2 SASEGT. The CDR3 has 15 amino acids. The CDR3 region has the DNA TGTGCCAGCAGTCCAGACCCGGACACCTACAATGAGCAGTTCTTC. Translation gives CASSPDPDTYNEQFF.

This sequence joins TRBV6-6 and TRBJ2-5, with no clear D. Trimming stripped 0 bases from V and 4 bases from J, with 6 bases between. CDR3 length: 13 amino acids. Germline V CDR1 and CDR2: MNHNY, SVGAGI (reference sequence). In DNA, the CDR3 is TGTGCCAGCAGTTACTCTCCGTCAGAGACCCAGTACTTC. Its protein is CASSYSPSETQYF.

The V call is TRBV11-1, the J call TRBJ2-5, with 8 nucleotides matching TRBD2. CDR1 and CDR2 (germline): SGHAT, FQDESV (reference sequence). The CDR3 loop spans 16 amino acids. With 1 base clipped from V and 1 base from J, the junction kept 5 bases outside the gene matches. DNA of the CDR3: TGTGCCAGCAGCTTAGGTCGGGAGGGCTCCCAAGAGACCCAGTACTTC. Its protein product is CASSLGREGSQETQYF.

This clone appeared a single time. The J gene is TRBJ2-3, the V gene TRBV30; D remains unclear. Trimming removed 3 bases from V and 2 bases from J, with 12 bases in between. The CDR3 is made up of 14 amino acids. Looked up from germline, CDR1 is GTSNPN and CDR2 is SVGIG (reference sequence). The CDR3 DNA is TGTGCCTGGAGCGGGCCTCGGCACACAGATACGCAGTATTTT. As protein: CAWSGPRHTDTQYF.

The chain is built from TRBV27 and TRBJ2-5; 8 positions match TRBD2. Germline V gene data show CDR1 as MNHEY and CDR2 as SMNVEV (reference sequence). The CDR3 is 16 residues long. The ends lost 3 bases at V and 5 bases at J; junction bases unmatched: 11. CDR3 bases: TGTGCCAGCAGTTTGAGCCCCGGGACTAGGGATGAGACCCAGTACTTC. It translates to CASSLSPGTRDETQYF.

The rearrangement joins TRBV2 to TRBJ2-6, with D possibly TRBD1 on 6 matching bases. The germline V gene has CDR1 SNHLY and CDR2 FYNNEI. This CDR3 has 17 residues. V lost 9 bases and J 0 bases, leaving 18 bases between the germline ends. Here the CDR3 DNA reads TGTGCCAGACTAGACAGGTTAGAGGGCTCTGGGGCCAACGTCCTGACTTTC. Its protein product is CARLDRLEGSGANVLTF. Together with reference TRBV2 and TRBJ2-6, the CDR3 gives the full variable domain: EPEVTQTPSHQVTQMGQEVILRCVPISNHLYFYWYRQILGQKVEFLVSFYNNEISEKSEIFDDQFSVERPDGSNFTLKIRSTKLEDSAMYFCARLDRLEGSGANVLTFGAGSRLTVL.

The chain employs TRBV9 and TRBJ2-1, with 8 bases aligning to TRBD2. The CDR3 is 15 residues long. Germline loops: CDR1 SGDLS, CDR2 YYNGEE. Unmatched junction bases numbered 10, after V lost 4 bases and J lost 7 bases. The CDR3 sequence is CASSISGSLENEQFF. As DNA, the CDR3 is TGTGCCAGCAGCATCAGCGGGAGCCTGGAAAATGAGCAGTTCTTC.

The V and J genes are TRBV7-6 and TRBJ2-2; D is uncertain. Trimming removed 1 base from V and 7 bases from J, with 7 bases in between. Germline V gene data show CDR1 as SGHVS and CDR2 as FNYEAQ. This CDR3 region has 13 residues. CDR3 DNA: TGTGCCAGCAGCTTAGTCAGTGTCGGGGAGCTGTTTTTT. Protein: CASSLVSVGELFF.

CDR3 residues: CASIPGGVNYGYTF. In DNA form, the CDR3 reads TGTGCCAGCATTCCCGGGGGGGTTAACTATGGCTACACCTTC. This chain links TRBV28 with TRBJ1-2; tentatively, D is TRBD1 (5 bases). Trimming cost V 7 bases and J 1 base, with 13 bases left between them. This CDR3 contains 14 residues. Germline V gives CDR1 MDHEN, CDR2 SYDVKM.

The chain couples TRBV6-5 to TRBJ2-3; D is uncertain. This CDR3 spans 14 amino acids. Germline CDR1 is MNHEY and CDR2 is SVGAGI. V lost 5 bases to trimming and J lost 6 bases, with 15 bases between them. CDR3 sequence (DNA): TGTGCCAGCAGTCCACAATTCTCGGATGATACGCAGTATTTT. As protein: CASSPQFSDDTQYF.

The rearrangement uses TRBV6-5 and TRBJ1-1, with D tentatively TRBD1 (6 bases). The V gene lost 5 bases and the J gene lost 10 bases, with 20 bases spanning the gap. Germline V gives CDR1 MNHEY, CDR2 SVGAGI. The CDR3 loop spans 14 amino acids. Written as DNA, the CDR3 is TGTGCCAGCAGTCGCCAGGGGCTCGGTAGTGGAGCTTTCTTT. This gives the protein CASSRQGLGSGAFF.